Reported below is one T cell receptor beta chain. Unique molecular identifiers were incorporated when the TCRbeta library was constructed. TCRdb used MiXCR to reprocess the PCR reads, holding one entry per CDR3 protein. The profile covers 300,000 or so distinct CDR3 sequences, with 9.9% appearing a single time and about a tenth taken by the ten largest. This entry comes from a study of T-cell reconstitution after alpha-beta-depleted transplantation in children. CDR3 length: 15 residues. The germline CDR1 and CDR2 sequences are SEHNR and FQNEAQ (reference sequence). Trimming shortened V by 5 bases and J by 2 bases, and 12 bases separated the two germline ends.

This sequence was found in a human donor who donated a stem cell graft to a child with SCID. The chain has TRBV7-9 and TRBJ2-2; no firm D call. The sequenced sample was PBMCs from the stem cell graft donor, obtained from the stem cell graft. The chain's CDR3 is CASSLGPTNTGELFF. CDR3 DNA sequence: TGTGCCAGCAGCCTCGGGCCCACTAACACCGGGGAGCTGTTTTTT.